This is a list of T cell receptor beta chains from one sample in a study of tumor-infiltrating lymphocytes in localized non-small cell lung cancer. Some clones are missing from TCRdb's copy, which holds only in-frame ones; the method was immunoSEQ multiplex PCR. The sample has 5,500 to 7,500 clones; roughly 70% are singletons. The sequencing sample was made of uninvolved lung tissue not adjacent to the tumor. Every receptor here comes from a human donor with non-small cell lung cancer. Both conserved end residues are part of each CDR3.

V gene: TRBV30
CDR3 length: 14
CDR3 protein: CAWSRSGSTDTQYF

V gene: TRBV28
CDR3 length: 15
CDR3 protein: CASSLQGAGTGELFF

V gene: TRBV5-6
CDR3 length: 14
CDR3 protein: CASSQKAGAYGYTF

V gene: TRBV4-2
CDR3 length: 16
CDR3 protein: CASSQDQVHSGNTIYF

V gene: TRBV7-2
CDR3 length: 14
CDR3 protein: CASSLAGSTGEQFF

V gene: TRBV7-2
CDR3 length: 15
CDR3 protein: CASSLDQGSHNEQFF

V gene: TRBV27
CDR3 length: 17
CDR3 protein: CASSRLLGRGGPNEQFF

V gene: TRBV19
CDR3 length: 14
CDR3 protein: CASSIAGGQDEQFF

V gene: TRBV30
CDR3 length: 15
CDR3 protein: CAWSNGAGWNEKLFF

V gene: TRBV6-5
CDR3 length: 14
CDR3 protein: CASSLGRGNTEAFF

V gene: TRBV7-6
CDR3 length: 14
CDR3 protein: CASSLQQASYEQYF

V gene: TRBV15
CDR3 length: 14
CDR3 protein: CATSKGGSNTEAFF

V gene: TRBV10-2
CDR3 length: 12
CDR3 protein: CASSTGDTEAFF

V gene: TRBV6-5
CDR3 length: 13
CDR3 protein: CACKTENTGELFF

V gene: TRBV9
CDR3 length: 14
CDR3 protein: CASSARDRTNTIYF

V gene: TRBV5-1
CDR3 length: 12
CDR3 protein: CASSPDGKGYTF

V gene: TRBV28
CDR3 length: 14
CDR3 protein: CATWDRGRRTEAFF

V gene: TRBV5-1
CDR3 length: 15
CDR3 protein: CASSVGTGGNYGYTF

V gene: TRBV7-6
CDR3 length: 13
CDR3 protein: CASSQGETYEQYF

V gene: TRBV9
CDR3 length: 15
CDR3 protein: CASSVVAGVYNEQFF

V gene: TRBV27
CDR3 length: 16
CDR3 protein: CASSLQGPRVNTEAFF

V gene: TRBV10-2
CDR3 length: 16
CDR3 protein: CASSGTGTRSYNEQFF

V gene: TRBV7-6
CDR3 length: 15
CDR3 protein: CASSLGQGGSSGYTF

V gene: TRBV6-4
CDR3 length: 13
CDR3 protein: CASSDGDTGELFF

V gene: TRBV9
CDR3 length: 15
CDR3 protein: CASSVDPVVNTEAFF

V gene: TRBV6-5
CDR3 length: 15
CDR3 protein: CASSYRTGVYNEQFF

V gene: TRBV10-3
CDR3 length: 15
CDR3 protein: CAIIPRGATNEKLFF

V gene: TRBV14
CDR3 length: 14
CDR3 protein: CASSPLGSNEKLFF

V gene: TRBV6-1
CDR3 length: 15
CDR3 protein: CASRREAGDSHEQYF

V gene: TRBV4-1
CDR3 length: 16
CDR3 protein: CASSLWGRGQVHGYTF

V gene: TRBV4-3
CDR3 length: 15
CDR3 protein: CASSQAIRDLFGYTF

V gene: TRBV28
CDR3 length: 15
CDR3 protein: CASSSPGQPNYGYTF

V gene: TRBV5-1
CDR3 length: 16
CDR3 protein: CASSLETGWVRTEAFF

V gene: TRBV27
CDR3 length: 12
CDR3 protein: CASSRTPDTQYF

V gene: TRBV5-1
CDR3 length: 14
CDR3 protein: CASSQQRPNTEAFF

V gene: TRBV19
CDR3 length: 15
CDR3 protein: CASSAPTGLYQPQHF